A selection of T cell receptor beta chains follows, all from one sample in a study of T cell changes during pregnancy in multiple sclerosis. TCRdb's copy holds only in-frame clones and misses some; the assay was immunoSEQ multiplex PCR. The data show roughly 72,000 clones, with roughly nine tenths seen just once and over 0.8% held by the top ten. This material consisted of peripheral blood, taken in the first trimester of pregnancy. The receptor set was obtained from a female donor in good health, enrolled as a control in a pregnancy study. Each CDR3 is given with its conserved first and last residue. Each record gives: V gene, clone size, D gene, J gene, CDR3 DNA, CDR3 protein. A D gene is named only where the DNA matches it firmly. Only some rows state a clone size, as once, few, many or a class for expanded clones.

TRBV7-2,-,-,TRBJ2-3,TGTGCCAGCTCCCTAGATACGCAGTATTTT,CASSLDTQYF
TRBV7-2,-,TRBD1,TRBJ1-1,TGTGCCAGCGGTCAGGGGGGGAACACTGAAGCTTTCTTT,CASGQGGNTEAFF
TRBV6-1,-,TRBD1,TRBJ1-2,TGTGCCAGCAGTGAACAGGGGGCGATAGGCTACACCTTC,CASSEQGAIGYTF
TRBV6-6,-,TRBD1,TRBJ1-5,TGTGCCAGCAGCCCGACAGGGCGCAGCAATCAGCCCCAGCATTTT,CASSPTGRSNQPQHF
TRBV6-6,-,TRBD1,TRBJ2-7,TGTGCCAGCAGCAACCGACAGGGATCCTACGAGCAGTACTTC,CASSNRQGSYEQYF
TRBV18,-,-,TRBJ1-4,TGTGCCAGCTCACCACGGGAGAATGAAAAACTGTTTTTT,CASSPRENEKLFF
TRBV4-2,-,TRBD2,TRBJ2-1,TGTGCCAGCAGCCAAGATATAGCTTTACTAGCGGGAGGGAATGAGCAGTTCTTC,CASSQDIALLAGGNEQFF
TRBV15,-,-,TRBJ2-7,TGTGCCACCAGCATAGTAGACTCCTACGAGCAGTACTTC,CATSIVDSYEQYF
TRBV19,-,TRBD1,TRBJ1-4,TGTGCCAGTAGTCTCCGACAGGGGGCACTTGAAAAACTGTTTTTT,CASSLRQGALEKLFF
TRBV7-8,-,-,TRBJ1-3,TGTGCCAGCAGCCCATCGGCGGGGTCGGGAAACACCATATATTTT,CASSPSAGSGNTIYF
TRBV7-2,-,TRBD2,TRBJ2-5,TGTGCCAGCAGCCCCGGGACTAGCGGGGTCTGGTACTTC,CASSPGTSGVWYF
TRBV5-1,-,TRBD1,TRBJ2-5,TGCGCCAGCAGTCGCTCCCGGGACAGCCAAGAGACCCAGTACTTC,CASSRSRDSQETQYF
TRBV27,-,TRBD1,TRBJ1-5,TGTGCCAGCAGTCAGACAGGGGGCAATCAGCCCCAGCATTTT,CASSQTGGNQPQHF
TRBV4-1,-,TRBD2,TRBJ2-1,TGCGCCAGCAGCCAAGACCTAAGGACTAGCGGGAGTACCTACAATGAGCAGTTCTTC,CASSQDLRTSGSTYNEQFF
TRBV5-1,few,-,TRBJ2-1,TGCGCCAGCAGCTCCCAGAACAATGAGCAGTTCTTC,CASSSQNNEQFF
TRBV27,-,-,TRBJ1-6,TGTGCCAGCAGTTTTAGAAATTCACCCCTCCACTTT,CASSFRNSPLHF
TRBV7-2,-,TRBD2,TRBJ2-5,TGTGCCAGCAGCTGGAATAGCGGGGGGAGGGAGACCCAGTACTTC,CASSWNSGGRETQYF
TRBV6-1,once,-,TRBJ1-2,TGTGCCAGCAGAGTTAACATAGGGGGGGACTATGGCTACACCTTC,CASRVNIGGDYGYTF
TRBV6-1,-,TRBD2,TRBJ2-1,TGTGCCAGCAGTCTAGCGGGAAGGTCCTACAATGAGCAGTTCTTC,CASSLAGRSYNEQFF
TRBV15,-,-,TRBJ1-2,TGTGCCACCAGCAGAGAAAGGGGGTACGGTGGCTACACCTTC,CATSRERGYGGYTF
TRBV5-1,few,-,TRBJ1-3,TGCGCCAGCAGCTTGGCCCCCCAGTCGGGTGGAAACACCATATATTTT,CASSLAPQSGGNTIYF
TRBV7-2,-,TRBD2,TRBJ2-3,TGTGCCAGCAGCCTCGGGACTAGCGGGGGCGTCACAGATACGCAGTATTTT,CASSLGTSGGVTDTQYF
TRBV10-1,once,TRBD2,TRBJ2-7,TGCGCCAGCAGTGAGACGGGAGGGGGGACCTACGAGCAGTACTTC,CASSETGGGTYEQYF
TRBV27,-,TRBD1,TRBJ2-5,TGTGCCAGCAGGAGGACAGGGAAGTTAGAGACCCAGTACTTC,CASRRTGKLETQYF
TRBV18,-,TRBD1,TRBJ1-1,TGTGCCAGCTCACCACCATATGGCGGGACAGAGCGTGAAGCTTTCTTT,CASSPPYGGTEREAFF
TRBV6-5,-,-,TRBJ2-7,TGTGCCAGCAGCCCGGGACATGGACCCTACGAGCAGTACTTC,CASSPGHGPYEQYF
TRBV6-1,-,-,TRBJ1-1,TGTGCCAGCAGTCCCCTGGGGGGATGGAACACTGAAGCTTTCTTT,CASSPLGGWNTEAFF
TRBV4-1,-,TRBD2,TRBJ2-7,TGCGCCAGCAGCCAAATAGCGGGAGGGCATAACGAGCAGTACTTC,CASSQIAGGHNEQYF
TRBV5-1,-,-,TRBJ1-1,TGCGCCAGCAGCTTGAGGGACACGTCGCTTTCTCGGTCCGCAAACACTGAAGCTTTCTTT,CASSLRDTSLSRSANTEAFF
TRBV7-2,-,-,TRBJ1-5,TGTGCCAGCAGCCGGGCAGGGTCTCAGCCCCAGCATTTT,CASSRAGSQPQHF
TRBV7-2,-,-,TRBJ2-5,TGTGCCAGCAGCGCCCAATATGGGAGCGCAGAGACCCAGTACTTC,CASSAQYGSAETQYF
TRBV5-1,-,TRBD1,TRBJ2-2,TGCGCCAGCAGCGGAGACAGGGCTGGGGAGCTGTTTTTT,CASSGDRAGELFF
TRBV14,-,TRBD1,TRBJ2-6,TGTGCCAGCAGCCGGGGACAGGGTGGGGCCAACGTCCTGACTTTC,CASSRGQGGANVLTF
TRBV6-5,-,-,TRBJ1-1,TGTGCCAGCAGTCGACAAGGTACTACTGAAGCTTTCTTT,CASSRQGTTEAFF
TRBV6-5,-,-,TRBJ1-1,TGTGCCAGCAGTTACTCGGTCAGGGGTTTTTTCGAAGCTTTCTTT,CASSYSVRGFFEAFF
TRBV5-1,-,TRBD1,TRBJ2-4,TGCGCCAGCAGCGGAGGGACAGGGTCGGTTGACATTCAGTACTTC,CASSGGTGSVDIQYF
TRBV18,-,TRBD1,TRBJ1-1,TGTGCCAGCTCACCAGGGCTCCCCCGGGACAGCGGTGAAGCTTTCTTT,CASSPGLPRDSGEAFF
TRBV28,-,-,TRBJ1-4,TGTGCCAGCAGTTTACCAGGCGGGGGAACTAATGAAAAACTGTTTTTT,CASSLPGGGTNEKLFF
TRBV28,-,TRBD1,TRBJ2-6,TGTGCCAGCAGTTTGACAGGGGGCCAAGATGGGGCCAACGTCCTGACTTTC,CASSLTGGQDGANVLTF